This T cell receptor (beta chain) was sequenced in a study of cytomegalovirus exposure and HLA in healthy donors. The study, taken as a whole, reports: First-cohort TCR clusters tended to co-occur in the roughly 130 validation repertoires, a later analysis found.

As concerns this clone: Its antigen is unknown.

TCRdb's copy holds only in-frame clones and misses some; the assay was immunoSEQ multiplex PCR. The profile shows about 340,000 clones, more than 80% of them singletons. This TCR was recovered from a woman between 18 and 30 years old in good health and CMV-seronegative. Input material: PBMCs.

CDR3 loop: CASSPTGGTGQYEQYF. The CDR3, as DNA: TGTGCCAGCAGCCCAACGGGCGGGACAGGGCAATACGAGCAGTACTTC. The chain uses TRBV5-6 and TRBJ2-7; 9 bases align to TRBD1. Trimming cost V 4 bases and J 4 bases; bases outside gene matches: 12. Germline CDR1 SGHDT, CDR2 YYEEEE. The length of the CDR3 is 16 residues.